The source of this TCR beta chain is a study of radiotherapy plus CTLA-4 blockade in lung cancer. Study in general: Disease control was achieved by around 33% of patients, and objective responses by less than 20%.

V shed 5 bases, J shed 7 bases, and the junction held 6 bases outside the gene matches. The CDR3 is made up of 14 amino acids. CDR1 and CDR2 from the germline V gene are MGHRA and YSYEKL. Regarding the study as a whole: Blood TCR clones of tumor origin expanded after radiotherapy plus ipilimumab. Early shifts in blood T cell clones, with interferon-beta, reportedly predicted response best.

For this clone: Its antigen is as yet unknown.

TCRdb keeps only in-frame clones here, not all; method: immunoSEQ multiplex PCR. The sample records tens of thousands of clones, roughly 70% being singletons. This sequence joins TRBV4-1 and TRBJ1-4, with 8 bases identical to TRBD1. The sequences come from peripheral blood, collected from a patient treated with radiotherapy plus ipilimumab. This clonotype originated in a human donor with non-small cell lung cancer that progressed on radiotherapy plus ipilimumab. The CDR3 sequence is CASSSRTGTEKLFF. The CDR3 bases are TGCGCCAGCAGCTCCCGGACAGGGACTGAAAAACTGTTTTTT.